Each of the 10 T cell receptor beta chains below was sequenced from the same sample in a study of cytomegalovirus exposure and HLA in healthy donors. Vbeta (60) and Jbeta (13) primers were used in the PCR. Generated by immunoSEQ multiplex PCR, the TCRdb table keeps only in-frame clones and is missing some. The sample yields around 180,000 clones, roughly 80% seen once. The source material was PBMCs. The receptors derive from a man aged 25-40 years in good health and CMV-seropositive.

This rearrangement joins TRBV19 to TRBJ2-6; no reliable D call. The germline V gene encodes CDR1 LNHDA and CDR2 SQIVND (reference sequence). The CDR3 is made up of 15 amino acids. Trimming removed 5 bases at V and 0 bases at J, with 8 bases between. CDR3 region: CASSPRSSGANVLTF. DNA of the CDR3: TGTGCCAGTAGTCCCCGGTCCTCTGGGGCCAACGTCCTGACTTTC.

The chain joins TRBV5-1 to TRBJ1-6; 7 nucleotides match TRBD1. The CDR3 totals 15 residues. The J segment lost 9 bases and the V segment lost 1 base, leaving 7 bases of the junction unmatched. Germline V lookup: CDR1 SGHRS, CDR2 YFSETQ. CDR3: CASSLSGRGSSPLHF. CDR3 nucleotides: TGCGCCAGCAGCTTGTCTGGCAGGGGGTCTTCACCCCTCCACTTT.

V gene TRBV7-9 combines with J gene TRBJ2-4, with 7 bases that match TRBD2. Germline V gene data show CDR1 as SEHNR and CDR2 as FQNEAQ (reference sequence). J lost 0 bases, V lost 2 bases, and 1 base had no gene match. This CDR3 comprises 15 residues. CDR3 coding DNA: TGTGCCAGCAGCTTACGCGGGGGAGCCAAAAACATTCAGTACTTC. Its translation: CASSLRGGAKNIQYF.

The chain has TRBV6-4 and TRBJ1-1; D possibly corresponds to TRBD1 (6 bases). The V and J ends lost 4 bases and 4 bases respectively, with 10 bases between them. CDR3 length equals 13 residues. From germline, CDR1 is MRHNA and CDR2 SNTAGT. The CDR3 nucleotides read TGTGCCAGCAGTGTGGGGGCGAGCACTGAAGCTTTCTTT. Amino acids: CASSVGASTEAFF.

J is TRBJ2-6 and V is TRBV7-9, with 12 bases matching TRBD1. This CDR3 has 16 residues. CDR1 is SEHNR, CDR2 FQNEAQ, per germline (reference sequence). V dropped 8 bases and J dropped 3; count of bases not matched to a gene: 5. CDR3 loop: CASSGQGAHGANVLTF. CDR3 DNA: TGTGCCAGCTCGGGACAGGGGGCGCATGGGGCCAACGTCCTGACTTTC. The complete variable domain, with remaining parts taken from reference TRBV7-9 and TRBJ2-6, reads DTGVSQNPRHKITKRGQNVTFRCDPISEHNRLYWYRQTLGQGPEFLTYFQNEAQLEKSRLLSDRFSAERPKGSFSTLEIQRTEQGDSAMYLCASSGQGAHGANVLTFGAGSRLTVL.

This chain connects TRBV25-1 to TRBJ1-2; TRBD1 might be the D (6 bases). V lost 7 bases and J lost 3, with 12 bases in between. CDR1 and CDR2 (germline): MGHDK, SYGVNS. The CDR3 has 13 amino acids. CDR3 in amino acids: CASTKGGDYGYTF. DNA for the CDR3: TGTGCCAGCACCAAAGGGGGGGACTATGGCTACACCTTC.

The rearrangement joins TRBV5-4 to TRBJ2-3, with 9 positions matching TRBD1. Trimming at V came to 3 bases and at J to 6 bases, leaving 5 bases not matched to a gene. The germline gives CDR1 SGHNT, CDR2 YYREEE (reference sequence). The CDR3 is made up of 14 amino acids. The CDR3 DNA reads as TGTGCCAGCAGCTGGGACAGGGTAGCGGATACGCAGTATTTT. Residues: CASSWDRVADTQYF.

V usage is TRBV13 and J usage is TRBJ2-7; TRBD2 agrees at 11 bases. Per germline, CDR1 PRHDT and CDR2 FYEKMQ (reference sequence). The CDR3 is made up of 17 amino acids. V was pared by 5 bases and J by 4 bases, with 13 bases of the junction left unmatched. For the CDR3, the DNA is TGTGCCAGCAGCCCCCAAACCACTAGCGGGGGTTTTTACGAGCAGTACTTC. The encoded protein is CASSPQTTSGGFYEQYF.

This clone was counted a few times. The chain recombines TRBV7-9 with TRBJ2-1, with D possibly TRBD2 on 5 matching bases. This CDR3 comprises 15 residues. Per germline, CDR1 SEHNR and CDR2 FQNEAQ (reference sequence). The V gene lost 4 bases and the J gene lost 0 bases, with 10 bases spanning the gap. CDR3 in amino acids: CASSSGLYSYNEQFF. DNA for the CDR3: TGTGCCAGCAGCTCCGGACTTTACTCCTACAATGAGCAGTTCTTC.

V usage is TRBV5-1 and J usage is TRBJ2-1; TRBD2 agrees at 8 bases. V was clipped by 1 base and J by 4 bases; unmatched bases: 4. The CDR3 has 15 amino acids. CDR1 is SGHRS, CDR2 YFSETQ, per germline. This chain's CDR3 is CASSLYEREYNEQFF. In DNA form, the CDR3 reads TGCGCCAGCAGCTTGTACGAGCGGGAGTACAATGAGCAGTTCTTC.